This TCR beta chain comes out of a study of T cell responses to AZD1222 COVID-19 vaccine. Overall study results and limits: Nearly half of the spike-specific TCRs reportedly recognize variant regions that carry no mutations.

About this clone: The antigen remains undetermined.

Data came from immunoSEQ multiplex PCR; TCRdb stores just in-frame clones and leaves some out. This repertoire shows approximately 270,000 clones, around 92% found once; its top ten account for 0.5% to 0.7%. The CDR3 sequence is 11 residues long. V was cut by 5 bases and J by 4 bases, with 5 bases left in between. Germline lookup yields CDR1 MDHEN and CDR2 SYDVKM. This clonotype was sampled from an adult who received the AZD1222 COVID-19 vaccine. This specimen consisted of peripheral blood, obtained 28 days after the second AZD1222 dose. The J gene is TRBJ1-1, the V gene TRBV28, with D hard to call. The CDR3 is CASSPLTEAFF. DNA of the CDR3: TGTGCCAGCAGTCCCCTCACTGAAGCTTTCTTT.